Included here is one T cell receptor beta chain sequence, with context. This sample includes further DNA sequences coding for the same CDR3. The table came from immunoSEQ multiplex PCR; TCRdb's copy has only in-frame clones and leaves some out. The data show 2 million to 2.5 million clones, roughly 92% seen once. The sample originates from a study of shared clonotypes between healthy human individuals. Germline lookup yields CDR1 MNHEY and CDR2 SVGAGI. The CDR3 totals 12 residues. Deletions cut 3 bases from V and 4 bases from J, with 7 bases between. This sequence joins TRBV6-5 and TRBJ2-7, with D tentatively TRBD2 (6 bases). Specimen: naive CD4+ T cells from PBMCs. As to subset: CD45RA+ positively selected. This receptor was identified in a man between 18 and 29 years old in good health. Some clones in this sample may be carry-over from other donors' samples. CDR3 sequence (DNA): TGTGCCAGCAGTTATCGGGGGTACGAGCAGTACTTC. Its protein product is CASSYRGYEQYF.